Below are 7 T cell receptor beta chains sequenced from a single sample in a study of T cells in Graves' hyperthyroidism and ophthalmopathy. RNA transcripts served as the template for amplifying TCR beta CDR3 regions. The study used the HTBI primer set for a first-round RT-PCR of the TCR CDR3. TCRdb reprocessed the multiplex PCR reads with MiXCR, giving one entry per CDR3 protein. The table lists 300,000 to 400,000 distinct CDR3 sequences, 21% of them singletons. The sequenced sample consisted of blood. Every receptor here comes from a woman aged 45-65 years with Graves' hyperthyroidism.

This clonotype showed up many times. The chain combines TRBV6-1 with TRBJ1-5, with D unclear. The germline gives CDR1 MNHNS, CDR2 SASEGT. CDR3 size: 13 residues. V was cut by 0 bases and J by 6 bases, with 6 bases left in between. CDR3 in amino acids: CASSEAEVQPQHF. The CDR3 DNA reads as TGTGCCAGCAGTGAAGCGGAAGTTCAGCCCCAGCATTTT.

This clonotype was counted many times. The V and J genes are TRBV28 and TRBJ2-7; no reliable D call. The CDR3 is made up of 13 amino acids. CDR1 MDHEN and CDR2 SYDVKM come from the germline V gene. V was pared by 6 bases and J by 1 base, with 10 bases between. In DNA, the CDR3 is TGTGCCAGCAGCTCCACAGTGTCCTACGAGCAGTACTTC. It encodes CASSSTVSYEQYF.

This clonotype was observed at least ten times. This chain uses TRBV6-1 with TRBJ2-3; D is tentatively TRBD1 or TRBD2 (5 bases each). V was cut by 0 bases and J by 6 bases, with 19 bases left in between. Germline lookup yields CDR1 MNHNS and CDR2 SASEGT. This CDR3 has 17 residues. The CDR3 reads CASSEAGGATPRDTQYF. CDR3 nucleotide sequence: TGTGCCAGCAGTGAAGCTGGGGGAGCGACCCCCCGCGATACGCAGTATTTT.

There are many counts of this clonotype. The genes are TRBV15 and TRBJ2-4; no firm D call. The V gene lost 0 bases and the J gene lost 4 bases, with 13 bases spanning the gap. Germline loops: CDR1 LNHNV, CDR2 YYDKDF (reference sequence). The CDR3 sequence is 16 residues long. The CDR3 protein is CATSRDFDLRKNIQYF. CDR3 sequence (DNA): TGTGCCACCAGCAGAGATTTTGACCTGCGGAAAAACATTCAGTACTTC. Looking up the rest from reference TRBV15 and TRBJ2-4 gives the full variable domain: DAMVIQNPRYQVTQFGKPVTLSCSQTLNHNVMYWYQQKSSQAPKLLFHYYDKDFNNEADTPDNFQSRRPNTSFCFLDIRSPGLGDTAMYLCATSRDFDLRKNIQYFGAGTRLSVL.

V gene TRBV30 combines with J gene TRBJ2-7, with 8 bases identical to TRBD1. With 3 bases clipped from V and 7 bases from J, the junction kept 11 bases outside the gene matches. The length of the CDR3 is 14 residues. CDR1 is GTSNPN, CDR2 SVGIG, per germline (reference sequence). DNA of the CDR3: TGTGCCTGGAGCGTCGACAGGGGTCATAGGGAGCAGTACTTC. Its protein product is CAWSVDRGHREQYF.

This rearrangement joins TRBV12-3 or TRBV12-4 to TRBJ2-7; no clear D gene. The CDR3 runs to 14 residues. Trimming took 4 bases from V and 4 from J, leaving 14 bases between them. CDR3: CASSYRGWGYEQYF. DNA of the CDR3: TGTGCCAGCAGTTATAGAGGTTGGGGTTACGAGCAGTACTTC.

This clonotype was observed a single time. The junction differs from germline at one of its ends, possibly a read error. Here the CDR3 DNA reads TGCAGTGCAACTAGCGGCGGGATTCCCTCATACGGGCAGTACTTC. Protein: CSATSGGIPSYGQYF. This chain uses TRBV20-1 with TRBJ2-7, with 8 bases fitting TRBD2. Germline lookup yields CDR1 DFQATT and CDR2 SNEGSKA (reference sequence). The CDR3 has 15 amino acids.